Each of the 27 T cell receptor beta chains below was sequenced from the same sample in a study of T cell repertoires in cytomegalovirus infection. Antigens of these TCRs are unknown. TCRdb passed the reads through MiXCR, listing each CDR3 protein once. The repertoire holds some 920,000 distinct CDR3 sequences, with 31% as singletons. The source was cultured CD8+ T cells from PBMCs, collected from culture after CMV antigen stimulation. These receptors all come from a human donor in good health (CMV status not recorded). Some clones in this sample may be carry-over from other donors' samples.

The V and J genes are TRBV27 and TRBJ1-1; perhaps TRBD1 as D (5 bases). CDR1 and CDR2 from the germline V gene are MNHEY and SMNVEV (reference sequence). The CDR3 is 14 amino acids. Trimming removed 3 bases at V and 3 bases at J, with 11 bases between. This chain's CDR3 is CASSLRDGYTEAFF. CDR3 nucleotides: TGTGCCAGCAGTTTGAGGGACGGGTACACTGAAGCTTTCTTT.

This chain connects TRBV7-2 to TRBJ2-2, with 9 bases lining up with TRBD2. CDR1 is SGHTA, CDR2 FQGNSA, per germline. After removal of 3 bases from V and 2 bases from J, the junction contained 10 bases not matched to a gene. The length of the CDR3 is 18 residues. This chain's CDR3 is CASSFSLQRGDNTGELFF. The CDR3 coding sequence is TGTGCCAGCAGCTTTTCTCTCCAGCGGGGGGATAACACCGGGGAGCTGTTTTTT.

This clonotype was counted ten times or more. V and J are TRBV7-8 and TRBJ2-1; 10 bases map to TRBD2. The CDR3 runs 19 residues. V lost 2 bases and J lost 0; bases outside the gene matches: 10. The germline gives CDR1 SGHVS, CDR2 FQNEAQ. CDR3 region: CASSLSRDSSGGSYNEQFF. The CDR3 DNA is TGTGCCAGCAGCTTATCTCGGGACTCTAGCGGGGGCTCCTACAATGAGCAGTTCTTC.

This clonotype was seen at least ten times. The chain joins TRBV7-6 to TRBJ2-1; 8 bases are shared with TRBD1. The CDR3 has 15 residues. The germline V gene encodes CDR1 SGHVS and CDR2 FNYEAQ. The J segment lost 3 bases and the V segment lost 0 bases, leaving 1 base of the junction unmatched. CDR3 region: CASSLAQGVYNEQFF. The DNA for the CDR3 is TGTGCCAGCAGCTTAGCACAGGGGGTCTACAATGAGCAGTTCTTC.

This clonotype has just a few counts. The rearrangement links TRBV7-6 to TRBJ2-5, with TRBD2 matching 7 bases. Germline V lookup: CDR1 SGHVS, CDR2 FNYEAQ. V lost 1 base to trimming and J lost 1 base; unmatched junction nucleotides: 6. The CDR3 has 16 residues. CDR3 residues: CASSLGLREAQETQYF. The CDR3 nucleotides are TGTGCCAGCAGCTTAGGACTCCGGGAGGCCCAAGAGACCCAGTACTTC.

The chain employs TRBV29-1 and TRBJ2-7, with TRBD1 identical over 9 bases. V shed 6 bases, J shed 4 bases, and the junction held 13 bases outside the gene matches. Germline V gene data show CDR1 as SQVTM and CDR2 as ANQGSEA. The CDR3 extends over 15 amino acids. The CDR3 sequence: CSVSHWTGAEYEQYF. The CDR3 DNA reads TGCAGCGTATCCCACTGGACAGGGGCCGAATACGAGCAGTACTTC.

This clonotype was counted ten times or more. This chain joins TRBV7-9 and TRBJ2-3; D is possibly TRBD2 (6 bases). Looked up from germline, CDR1 is SEHNR and CDR2 is FQNEAQ (reference sequence). Between the trimmed V and J ends, which lost 1 base and 3 bases, there was a span of 14 bases. The CDR3 loop spans 16 amino acids. The CDR3: CASSLEPSVSTDTQYF. DNA of the CDR3: TGTGCCAGCAGCTTAGAGCCTAGCGTCAGTACAGATACGCAGTATTTT.

The table lists this clonotype with many counts. The chain employs TRBV7-8 and TRBJ1-4; no clear D gene. This CDR3 is built from 15 residues. V was pared by 3 bases and J by 2 bases, with 10 bases between. The germline V gene has CDR1 SGHVS and CDR2 FQNEAQ. CDR3 residues: CASSFGWGTNEKLFF. CDR3 DNA: TGTGCCAGCAGCTTTGGGTGGGGTACTAATGAAAAACTGTTTTTT.

The gene calls are TRBV29-1 and TRBJ1-1; no firm D call. Trimming cost V 2 bases and J 7 bases, with 5 bases left between them. There are 10 residues in the CDR3. Per the germline V gene, CDR1 is SQVTM and CDR2 is ANQGSEA. Here the CDR3 DNA reads TGCAGCGTTGAAACAAGTGAAGCTTTCTTT. This encodes CSVETSEAFF.

This clonotype has a handful of counts. The DNA for the CDR3 is TGTGCCAGCAGCCCATTAACCGGGGTTAAGGACACTGAAGCTTTCTTT. This encodes CASSPLTGVKDTEAFF. This chain links TRBV7-9 with TRBJ1-1, with D uncertain. The CDR3 has 16 residues. The germline V and J ends were trimmed by 5 bases and 3 bases, with 19 bases remaining between them. Germline-derived CDR1 and CDR2 are SEHNR and FQNEAQ (reference sequence).

This clonotype occurred a few times. The rearrangement uses TRBV4-1 and TRBJ1-5; D may be TRBD1 (5 bases). This CDR3 comprises 17 residues. Trimming took off 1 base at V and 0 bases at J, with 13 bases between the two ends. Germline values: CDR1 MGHRA, CDR2 YSYEKL. CDR3 sequence (DNA): TGCGCCAGCAGCCAAGTTCTCCTGACAGCTAGCAATCAGCCCCAGCATTTT. Its protein is CASSQVLLTASNQPQHF.

This clonotype was observed at least ten times. The chain joins TRBV7-2 to TRBJ1-2; 7 nucleotides match TRBD1. Per germline, CDR1 SGHTA and CDR2 FQGNSA. V gave up 4 bases and J gave up 4 bases; unmatched junction bases: 3. CDR3 length: 13 residues. CDR3 coding DNA: TGTGCCAGCAGCTGGGGACAGAGCTATGGCTACACCTTC. Its translation is CASSWGQSYGYTF.

This clonotype has a handful of counts. This chain uses TRBV19 with TRBJ2-1; 8 bases map to TRBD1. The CDR3 spans 15 residues. In germline, CDR1 is LNHDA, CDR2 SQIVND (reference sequence). Trimming at V came to 1 base and at J to 6 bases, leaving 5 bases not matched to a gene. This chain's CDR3 is CASSIVLGQGNEQFF. CDR3 DNA sequence: TGTGCCAGTAGTATAGTTCTAGGACAGGGCAATGAGCAGTTCTTC.

The table lists this clonotype with many counts. The gene calls are TRBV6-5 and TRBJ2-1; D might be TRBD1 (6 bases). V was trimmed by 2 bases and J by 0 bases, leaving 11 bases between them. This CDR3 has 16 residues. Per the germline V gene, CDR1 is MNHEY and CDR2 is SVGAGI. The CDR3 loop is CASSYPTGSSYNEQFF. CDR3 nucleotide sequence: TGTGCCAGCAGTTACCCTACAGGGAGCTCCTACAATGAGCAGTTCTTC.

This clonotype showed up just a few times. In DNA form, the CDR3 reads TGCGCCAGTTCCAGGGTGTTGATAGAAGTGAACACTGAAGCTTTCTTT. Its protein is CASSRVLIEVNTEAFF. The chain couples TRBV5-1 to TRBJ1-1; maybe TRBD1 (5 bases). The CDR3 contains 16 residues. Germline V CDR1 and CDR2: SGHRS, YFSETQ. V was shortened by 8 bases and J by 0 bases, with 20 bases between the two germline ends.

The sample holds one count of this clonotype. A much larger clone differs by one base, so this may be a read error. The J gene is TRBJ2-6, the V gene TRBV7-2, with D possibly called TRBD1 or TRBD2 (5 bases each). CDR3 size: 16 residues. Germline loops: CDR1 SGHTA, CDR2 FQGNSA. The DNA of the CDR3 is TGTGCCAGCAGATCCCCCGGGCCCCCTGGGGGCAACGTCCTGACTTTC. This gives the protein CASRSPGPPGGNVLTF. Full variable domain (remainder filled in from reference TRBV7-2 and TRBJ2-6): GAGVSQSPSNKVTEKGKDVELRCDPISGHTALYWYRQSLGQGLEFLIYFQGNSAPDKSGLPSDRFSAERTGGSVSTLTIQRTQQEDSAVYLCASRSPGPPGGNVLTFGAGSRLTVL.

This clonotype was observed once. A read error may be the cause here, since a much bigger clone is one base away. The CDR3 ends on some other residue instead of the conserved phenylalanine or tryptophan, so this is likely a read error. The rearrangement links TRBV7-8 to TRBJ2-7; 8 positions agree with TRBD2. Germline CDR1 reads SGHVS; CDR2 reads FQNEAQ. The V segment lost 5 bases and the J segment 6 bases; nucleotides outside the gene matches: 6. The CDR3 sequence is 13 residues long. CDR3 bases: TGTGCCAGCAGCCCTCCACTAGCGGTCGAGCAGTACTCC. Translation: CASSPPLAVEQYS.

V gene TRBV19 combines with J gene TRBJ1-5; 7 nucleotides agree with TRBD1. The CDR3 runs to 15 residues. J was trimmed by 5 bases and V by 5 bases; bases with no gene match: 9. The germline CDR1 and CDR2 sequences are LNHDA and SQIVND (reference sequence). The CDR3 here is CASSLNRGLDQPQHF. In DNA, the CDR3 is TGTGCCAGTAGTCTCAACAGGGGCCTAGATCAGCCCCAGCATTTT.

The rearrangement links TRBV12-3 or TRBV12-4 to TRBJ2-7; D is ambiguous. The CDR3 sequence is 12 residues long. Deletions cut 5 bases from V and 2 bases from J, with 7 bases between. The CDR3 spells CASSRPPYEQYF. The CDR3 DNA sequence: TGTGCCAGCAGTCGACCCCCCTACGAGCAGTACTTC.

On this clonotype: This could be a read error, since a much larger clone is one nucleotide away. This rearrangement joins TRBV7-2 to TRBJ2-7; possible D gene TRBD1, 6 bases. The V end lost 5 bases, the J end lost 3 bases, and 17 bases lay between the germline ends. The CDR3 consists of 15 residues. The V gene's germline CDR1 is SGHTA and CDR2 FQGNSA. The CDR3 spells CASSLNRAVIYEQYF. CDR3 in DNA: TGTGCCAGCAGCCTCAACAGGGCGGTGATCTACGAGCAGTACTTC.

This clonotype was recorded at least ten times. J is TRBJ2-5 and V is TRBV7-2; 12 bases map to TRBD2. Germline values: CDR1 SGHTA, CDR2 FQGNSA. V was clipped by 3 bases and J by 5 bases; unmatched bases: 16. This CDR3 is built from 19 residues. CDR3 in amino acids: CASSFRRSSSGGAGETQYF. In DNA, the CDR3 is TGTGCCAGCAGCTTCAGACGGTCTTCTAGCGGGGGGGCCGGGGAGACCCAGTACTTC. Filled out from reference TRBV7-2 and TRBJ2-5, the complete variable domain reads GAGVSQSPSNKVTEKGKDVELRCDPISGHTALYWYRQSLGQGLEFLIYFQGNSAPDKSGLPSDRFSAERTGGSVSTLTIQRTQQEDSAVYLCASSFRRSSSGGAGETQYFGPGTRLLVL.

The V gene is TRBV6-2 or TRBV6-3, the J gene TRBJ2-7; D perhaps matches TRBD1 (6 bases). Germline V gene data show CDR1 as MNHEY and CDR2 as SVGEGT. Between the trimmed V and J ends, which lost 5 bases and 3 bases, there was a span of 8 bases. The length of the CDR3 is 12 residues. CDR3 region: CASSTGIYEQYV. The DNA of the CDR3 is TGTGCCAGCAGTACAGGGATCTACGAGCAGTACGTC.

V gene TRBV7-9 combines with J gene TRBJ1-2; 8 nucleotides agree with TRBD1. CDR1 SEHNR and CDR2 FQNEAQ come from the germline V gene (reference sequence). Trimming removed 8 bases from V and 6 bases from J; junction bases left unmatched: 8. CDR3 size: 13 residues. The CDR3 bases are TGTGCCAGCCGGGCTCAGGGGGCTGATGGCTACACCTTC. Its translation: CASRAQGADGYTF.

The genes are TRBV27 and TRBJ2-7; perhaps TRBD1 as D (6 bases). V lost 3 bases to trimming and J lost 6 bases, with 15 bases between them. CDR1 MNHEY and CDR2 SMNVEV come from the germline V gene (reference sequence). This CDR3 region has 14 residues. The DNA of the CDR3 is TGTGCCAGCAGTTTTGGGACATACCACTGCGAGCAGTACTTC. Translation: CASSFGTYHCEQYF.

V is TRBV11-2 and J is TRBJ2-7; D possibly matches TRBD1 or TRBD2 (7 bases each). Between the trimmed V and J ends, which lost 4 bases and 3 bases, there was a span of 16 bases. The CDR3 contains 15 residues. CDR1 SGHAT and CDR2 FQNNGV come from the germline V gene. CDR3 sequence (DNA): TGTGCCAGCAGCTCCCAGGGGGGGCCAAACTACGAGCAGTACGTC. This translates into CASSSQGGPNYEQYV.

This chain connects TRBV28 to TRBJ2-7; D unresolved. The CDR3 spans 14 residues. Germline CDR1 and CDR2: MDHEN and SYDVKM. V dropped 2 bases and J dropped 3 bases, with 11 bases sitting between them. CDR3 loop: CASSLVKILYEQYV. The CDR3 DNA is TGTGCCAGCAGTTTAGTTAAAATCCTCTACGAGCAGTACGTC.

In its sample, this clonotype was seen a few times. CDR3 coding DNA: TGTGCCAGCAGTTACTCTTGGGGGCCGGGAAGAGAGACCCAGTACTTC. Encoded protein: CASSYSWGPGRETQYF. V usage is TRBV6-6 and J usage is TRBJ2-5; D perhaps matches TRBD1 (6 bases). The germline V gene has CDR1 MNHNY and CDR2 SVGAGI (reference sequence). V lost 0 bases and J 4 bases, leaving 15 bases between the germline ends. This CDR3 spans 16 amino acids.